This T cell receptor (beta chain) was retrieved from a study of T cell responses to AZD1222 COVID-19 vaccine. Profiling relied on immunoSEQ multiplex PCR, and the TCRdb table lists in-frame clones only, not all of them. This repertoire shows 130,000 to 150,000 clones, approximately 85% found once; its top ten account for 5.4%. Losses at the gene ends were 0 bases for V and 2 bases for J; bases not matched to a gene: 0. CDR3 length: 16 residues. The germline gives CDR1 MNHEY, CDR2 SVGEGT. This TCR came from an adult who received the MenACWY meningococcal vaccine as a control. Sequenced here: peripheral blood, sampled 28 days after the second dose of the MenACWY control vaccine. The chain is built from TRBV6-2 or TRBV6-3 and TRBJ2-1; 11 bases align to TRBD2. CDR3 amino acids: CASSYSSGGAYNEQFF. Written as DNA, the CDR3 is TGTGCCAGCAGTTACTCTAGCGGGGGGGCCTACAATGAGCAGTTCTTC.